The TCR beta chain described here comes from a study of blood T cell repertoires in COVID-19. Across the whole study: Specimens from acute and convalescent COVID-19 originated in the United States, Italy and Spain. PBMCs, B-cell-depleted T cells, or T cells were the source of the cDNA or gDNA that made up the material.

The authors' processing: Estimation of nucleated cell counts was performed using reference gene primer amplification. This table comes from immunoSEQ multiplex PCR, and its TCRdb copy is limited to in-frame clones, with some not included. That table furnishes V, J and clone size, whereas the DNA furnished D and trimming. The top ten hold roughly 5.2% of the sample, which has 130,000 to 150,000 clones, roughly 83% seen once. Germline CDR1 and CDR2: MNHEY and SVGAGI. With 7 bases clipped from V and 1 base from J, the junction kept 7 bases outside the gene matches. The CDR3 spans 15 residues. The V gene is TRBV6-5, the J gene TRBJ2-1; 7 bases are shared with TRBD2. Sequenced material: peripheral blood. This receptor was identified in a woman aged 70 to 79 with COVID-19, enrolled during active disease. The chain's CDR3 is CASTTGRGSYNEQFF. The CDR3 DNA follows: TGTGCCAGCACCACGGGGCGGGGGTCCTACAATGAGCAGTTCTTC.